The subject of this entry is one T cell receptor beta chain. Its antigen is still unknown. The sample originates from a study of neoadjuvant nivolumab and ipilimumab in lung cancer. Study-level findings and limits: Resected tumors had greater TCR richness and clonality than uninvolved lung.

Here immunoSEQ multiplex PCR was the method, and the copy in TCRdb shows in-frame clones only, minus some. This sample carries tens of thousands of clones, around 89% of them seen once, and the ten largest clones take more than 3%. From germline, CDR1 is SGHRS and CDR2 YFSETQ. This CDR3 comprises 13 residues. The V and J ends lost 3 bases and 4 bases, in that order; junction bases with no gene match: 3. This chain links TRBV5-1 with TRBJ1-1; 7 nucleotides align to TRBD1. Sample: blood, taken before neoadjuvant nivolumab, alone or with ipilimumab. This TCR derives from an adult with non-small cell lung cancer. Some clones in this sample may be carry-over from other donors' samples. The CDR3 region is CASSSQGTTEAFF. CDR3 nucleotide sequence: TGCGCCAGCAGCTCACAGGGGACCACTGAAGCTTTCTTT.